Below, 19 T cell receptor beta chains from the same sample are listed, as sequenced in a study of blood T cell repertoires in COVID-19. Assay: immunoSEQ multiplex PCR; the TCRdb copy retains only in-frame clones and omits some. Of 100,000 or so clones in the sample, around 81% are singletons; the top ten hold 3.5% to 5%. Sequencing was carried out using peripheral blood. These receptors all stem from a man in his fifties or sixties with acute or convalescent COVID-19.

A single count supports this clone. The V gene is TRBV11-2, the J gene TRBJ2-2; 13 bases are shared with TRBD2. This CDR3 is built from 13 residues. V was clipped by 10 bases and J by 7 bases; unmatched bases: 3. The V gene's germline CDR1 is SGHAT and CDR2 FQNNGV. The CDR3: CATTSGGYGELFF. CDR3 bases: TGTGCCACGACTAGCGGGGGGTACGGGGAGCTGTTTTTT.

This clone was seen more than once but under ten times. The chain has TRBV5-1 and TRBJ2-7; unclear D gene. CDR3 size: 15 residues. Trimming shortened V by 5 bases and J by 6 bases, and 21 bases separated the two germline ends. Germline-derived CDR1 and CDR2 are SGHRS and YFSETQ. CDR3 in amino acids: CASRPETGPFAEQYF. In DNA form, the CDR3 reads TGCGCCAGCAGGCCTGAGACGGGTCCCTTTGCCGAGCAGTACTTC.

The CDR3 loop is CATSRVPGQGTWGASYEQYF. DNA for the CDR3: TGTGCCACCAGCAGAGTACCGGGACAGGGGACCTGGGGGGCCTCCTACGAGCAGTACTTC. The gene calls are TRBV15 and TRBJ2-7, with TRBD1 identical over 10 bases. This CDR3 contains 20 residues. V lost 1 base to trimming and J lost 0 bases; unmatched junction nucleotides: 15. Germline V CDR1 and CDR2: LNHNV, YYDKDF (reference sequence).

This clone occurred once. The chain carries TRBV7-9 and TRBJ1-4, with a tentative D call TRBD1 (5 bases). This CDR3 comprises 14 residues. The V gene lost 0 bases and the J gene lost 8 bases, with 10 bases spanning the gap. Germline V gives CDR1 SEHNR, CDR2 FQNEAQ (reference sequence). DNA for the CDR3: TGTGCCAGCAGCTTAGCGCAGGGTGGCGAAAAACTGTTTTTT. The encoded protein is CASSLAQGGEKLFF.

The table lists this clone with a count of one. This rearrangement joins TRBV29-1 to TRBJ2-6; tentatively, D is TRBD2 (6 bases). The CDR3 covers 15 residues. Trimming took off 7 bases at V and 4 bases at J, with 17 bases between the two ends. Germline V lookup: CDR1 SQVTM, CDR2 ANQGSEA. The CDR3 DNA reads as TGCAGCGGCCTTACCCGGCGGGGAGGGGCCAACGTCCTGACTTTC. This sequence encodes CSGLTRRGGANVLTF.

The rearrangement uses TRBV6-6 and TRBJ2-3; 12 bases are a match to TRBD1. This CDR3 has 14 amino acids. V shed 9 bases and J 6 bases; nucleotides not matched to a gene: 7. Germline CDR1 reads MNHNY; CDR2 reads SVGAGI (reference sequence). CDR3 amino acids: CASSRDRGLDTQYF. For the CDR3, the DNA is TGTGCCAGTTCCCGGGACAGGGGGCTTGATACGCAGTATTTT.

CDR3 nucleotides: TGTGCCAGTAGTGCCAGGACAGGAGGTATAGCCAAAAACATTCAGTACTTC. This translates into CASSARTGGIAKNIQYF. The genes are TRBV19 and TRBJ2-4; 7 bases align to TRBD1. In germline, CDR1 is LNHDA, CDR2 SQIVND (reference sequence). The V gene end was trimmed by 5 bases and the J gene end by 0 bases; junction bases not matched to a gene: 10. The CDR3 has 17 residues.

The rearrangement joins TRBV11-3 to TRBJ1-1, with 8 bases matching TRBD1. The CDR3 has 15 amino acids. Looked up from germline, CDR1 is SGHNT and CDR2 is YENEEA. Unmatched junction bases numbered 7, after V lost 5 bases and J lost 2 bases. CDR3 region: CASSADRGLNTEAFF. CDR3 nucleotide sequence: TGTGCCAGCAGCGCCGACAGGGGACTTAACACTGAAGCTTTCTTT.

This clone showed up just a few times. The V call is TRBV24-1, the J call TRBJ1-1; possible D gene TRBD1, 6 bases. The CDR3 is made up of 14 amino acids. CDR1 and CDR2 (germline): KGHDR, SFDVKD. V was cut by 2 bases and J by 4 bases, with 10 bases left in between. CDR3 in amino acids: CATSDSGAITEAFF. CDR3 DNA: TGTGCCACCAGTGATTCAGGGGCAATCACTGAAGCTTTCTTT.

This clone was seen at least ten times. This chain joins TRBV6-2 or TRBV6-3 and TRBJ2-1; 7 nucleotides line up with TRBD2. The CDR3 has 16 amino acids. The V gene end was trimmed by 6 bases and the J gene end by 0 bases; junction bases not matched to a gene: 8. The germline gives CDR1 MNHEY, CDR2 SVGEGT. The CDR3 coding sequence is TGTGCCAGCAGCTCCAAGCGGGGTTCCTCCTACAATGAGCAGTTCTTC. This codes for CASSSKRGSSYNEQFF.

V gene TRBV5-1 combines with J gene TRBJ2-3; 8 bases map to TRBD2. V trimming: 2 bases; J trimming: 0 bases; junction bases outside the gene matches: 2. The length of the CDR3 is 15 residues. Germline values: CDR1 SGHRS, CDR2 YFSETQ. CDR3 amino acids: CASSFPSGSTDTQYF. CDR3 nucleotides: TGCGCCAGCAGCTTTCCTAGCGGGAGCACAGATACGCAGTATTTT.

The chain couples TRBV6-2 or TRBV6-3 to TRBJ1-5, with 9 bases lining up with TRBD1. This CDR3 has 15 residues. The ends lost 2 bases at V and 1 base at J; junction bases unmatched: 0. Germline V gene data show CDR1 as MNHEY and CDR2 as SVGEGT. The CDR3 DNA follows: TGTGCCAGCAGTTACGGGACAGGGAGCAATCAGCCCCAGCATTTT. Protein product: CASSYGTGSNQPQHF.

This sequence joins TRBV7-3 and TRBJ2-1; possible D gene TRBD1, 5 bases. The CDR3 totals 12 residues. Trimming left V 2 bases short and J 8 bases short, with 7 bases between. Germline loops: CDR1 SGHTA, CDR2 FQGTGA. The CDR3 bases are TGTGCCAGCAGCTTACAGGGCTATGAGCAGTTCTTC. This sequence encodes CASSLQGYEQFF.

The rearrangement joins TRBV5-1 to TRBJ1-1; D remains ambiguous. The CDR3 spans 16 residues. From germline, CDR1 is SGHRS and CDR2 YFSETQ. With 4 bases removed from V and 0 bases from J, the gap between germline ends came to 16 bases. The CDR3 DNA reads as TGCGCCAGCAGCATTTACAGTGCCCAAATGAACACTGAAGCTTTCTTT. It is translated as CASSIYSAQMNTEAFF.

This chain connects TRBV19 to TRBJ1-5; TRBD1 matches at 9 bases. This CDR3 has 15 residues. Germline V CDR1 and CDR2: LNHDA, SQIVND (reference sequence). The V and J ends lost 6 bases and 0 bases, in that order; junction bases with no gene match: 3. The CDR3 sequence is CASRGQGDSNQPQHF. The CDR3, as DNA: TGTGCCAGTAGGGGACAGGGTGATAGCAATCAGCCCCAGCATTTT.

The chain joins TRBV19 to TRBJ1-1; D uncertain. Looked up from germline, CDR1 is LNHDA and CDR2 is SQIVND (reference sequence). The CDR3 length is 17 residues. Trimming took 6 bases from V and 5 from J, leaving 25 bases between them. The CDR3 DNA follows: TGTGCCAGTAGCAATCCTTCCTCACATCGTCCCAAGACTGAAGCTTTCTTT. It codes for CASSNPSSHRPKTEAFF.

This clone was seen only a few times. The V and J genes are TRBV9 and TRBJ2-3; TRBD2 matches 7 bases. CDR3 size: 19 residues. V shed 2 bases and J 2 bases; nucleotides not matched to a gene: 17. In germline, CDR1 is SGDLS, CDR2 YYNGEE. The CDR3 nucleotides are TGTGCCAGCAGCGTCTCTACGCAATGGACTAGAACGAACACAGATACGCAGTATTTT. Translated: CASSVSTQWTRTNTDTQYF.

The J gene is TRBJ1-2, the V gene TRBV10-3; possible D gene TRBD1, 5 bases. The CDR3 is 18 residues long. V was shortened by 0 bases and J by 6 bases, with 23 bases between the two germline ends. From germline, CDR1 is ENHRY and CDR2 SYGVKD. In nucleotides, the CDR3 is TGTGCCATCAGTGAGTCTAGAGGTCATATCAGGGATGAGGATGGCTACACCTTC. Translating it yields CAISESRGHIRDEDGYTF.

The V and J genes are TRBV2 and TRBJ2-4, with D possibly being TRBD2 (5 bases). Looked up from germline, CDR1 is SNHLY and CDR2 is FYNNEI. Trimming pared 5 bases from V and 8 bases from J, leaving 16 bases between. The CDR3 covers 14 residues. The CDR3 bases are TGTGCCAGCAGTTCCAGCGAGCGGTGGGACATTCAGTACTTC. It translates to CASSSSERWDIQYF.